This TCR beta chain was identified in a study of T cells in Graves' hyperthyroidism and ophthalmopathy (dated by TCRdb to the late 2010s). Regarding the complete study: Peripheral blood was collected at initial diagnosis, before any treatment. TCR V-J signatures able to tell the groups apart were searched for in a discovery cohort of 90 to 100 patients, of whom over 40 had Graves' ophthalmopathy and roughly 57 had stable Graves' hyperthyroidism. Prospective prediction of ophthalmopathy was tested in an independent validation cohort consisting of fewer than 20 hyperthyroidism patients and around 16 patients who later progressed to ophthalmopathy. The approximately 95 discovery patients were divided at random into training and test sets in a 7:3 ratio. In addition, the study compared T-cell repertoires in thyroid tissue and in blood from over 5 Graves' hyperthyroidism patients. Once sampling was done, hyperthyroidism patients were given methimazole at a starting dose of 30 mg daily, whereas ophthalmopathy patients were given high-dose intravenous methylprednisolone. TCR Vbeta CDR3 sequencing of roughly 140 peripheral blood samples (43 ophthalmopathy, 75 or so hyperthyroidism and around 17 progressor patients) is reported in the paper.

The TCR beta CDR3 regions were amplified from the RNA transcripts. A first-round RT-PCR of the TCR CDR3 used the HTBI primer set with the Qiagen OneStep RT-PCR kit. Libraries were constructed in a second round of multiplex PCR, after which size selection and purification were performed. Sequencing of the libraries was done on an Illumina HiSeq2000 using paired-end 100 bp reads. The original pipeline was this. Raw data were processed with SOAPnuke, discarding reads with adapters, uncalled bases, mean Phred below 15, or no exact constant-primer or identifier match. High-quality paired reads were merged with COPE v1.2.5, and unique nucleotide sequences were defined as clonotypes. MiTCR v1.1 was used to align the clonotypes against IMGT TRBV, TRBD and TRBJ reference segments. Analysis was restricted to V-J combinations with a frequency above 0.0001, which covered roughly 99% of repertoires. The TCS score was defined as F50 (clonal expansion) divided by E x V (chaos), with BLOSUM62-based TCRdist calculated between CDR3 peptides within each V-J. Welch's t-statistics and random forest reduced 514 V-J features to roughly 13, which were used in a naive Bayes classifier (R e1071). The similarity between thyroid and blood repertoires was quantified using the Morisita-Horn index. TCRdb redid the processing of the public reads, applying fastp at Q25 and MiXCR, and retained in-frame beta chains. Rows merge per CDR3 protein into single entries with the most common DNA and genes. The V and J calls here are based on TCRdb, not the publication. The sample table contains hundreds of thousands of distinct CDR3 sequences; only one count was recorded for more than 30% of them. 8.9% of the sample lies in the top ten.

This clonotype has only a few counts. Its antigen is currently not known. No per-base quality is available; no much larger clone lies one base away. A patient counted as having stable Graves' hyperthyroidism if no progression to ophthalmopathy occurred over 18 months of follow-up. Hyperthyroidism patients were aged 18 to 65 years and newly diagnosed, with disease duration of less than 2 months. Exclusion was applied to patients with uncontrolled infections, other autoimmune diseases, pregnancy or lactation. Clinical symptoms, serum thyroxine and TRAb, thyroid ultrasound, and orbital computed tomography formed the basis for the diagnoses. PBMCs were isolated from 8 to 10 ml of fresh peripheral blood by Ficoll-Paque density gradient centrifugation. Total RNA was extracted using Trizol reagent, and RNA quality was assessed on an Agilent 2100 Bioanalyzer. The paper's findings and limits, for the study overall: Ophthalmopathy was separated from stable hyperthyroidism by a 13 V-J signature model, with approximately 85% sensitivity and approximately 81% specificity obtained in cross-validation and 80%/75% obtained in testing. Sample size was not statistically predetermined, and blinding of investigators to group allocation was not performed. During validation, the model predicted progression to ophthalmopathy a median of around six months ahead of onset, with approximately 71% sensitivity and around 72% specificity. Most expanded thyroid clonotypes (frequency above 0.001) were also found in blood, which suggests that blood repertoires may mirror thyroid immune responses.

Sequenced material: blood. The sequence came from a man aged 18 to 29 with Graves' hyperthyroidism.

The CDR3 reads as follows: CASSLEASQNTEAFF. The sequence in DNA is TGTGCCAGCAGCTTGGAGGCCAGCCAAAACACTGAAGCTTTCTTT. In this chain, TRBV7-9 is recombined with TRBJ1-1, with no confident D gene call. V loses 3 bases, J loses 2 bases, and the germline ends lie 13 bases apart. The CDR3, cysteine through phenylalanine, is 15 amino acids long. The retained sequence is limited to the CDR3, 45 bases, with the frame set at the first base. The CDR1 and CDR2 encoded by the germline V gene (reference sequence) are SEHNR and FQNEAQ. The entire variable domain, with the stretches around the CDR3 drawn from the reference TRBV7-9 and TRBJ1-1 proteins, is DTGVSQNPRHKITKRGQNVTFRCDPISEHNRLYWYRQTLGQGPEFLTYFQNEAQLEKSRLLSDRFSAERPKGSFSTLEIQRTEQGDSAMYLCASSLEASQNTEAFFGQGTRLTVV.